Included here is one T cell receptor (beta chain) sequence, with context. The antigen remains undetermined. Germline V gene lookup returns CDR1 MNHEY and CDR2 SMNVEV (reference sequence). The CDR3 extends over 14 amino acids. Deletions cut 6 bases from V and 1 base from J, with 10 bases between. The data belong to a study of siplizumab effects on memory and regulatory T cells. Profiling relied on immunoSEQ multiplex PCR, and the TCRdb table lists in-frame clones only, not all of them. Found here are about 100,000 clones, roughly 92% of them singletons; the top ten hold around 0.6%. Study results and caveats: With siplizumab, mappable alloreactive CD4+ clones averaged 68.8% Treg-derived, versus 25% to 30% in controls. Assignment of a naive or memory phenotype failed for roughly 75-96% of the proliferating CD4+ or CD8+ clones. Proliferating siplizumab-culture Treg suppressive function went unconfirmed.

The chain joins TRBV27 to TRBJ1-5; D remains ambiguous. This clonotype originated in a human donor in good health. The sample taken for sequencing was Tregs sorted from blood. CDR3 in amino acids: CASRNTRSNQPQHF. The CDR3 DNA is TGTGCCAGCAGGAATACGAGGAGCAATCAGCCCCAGCATTTT.